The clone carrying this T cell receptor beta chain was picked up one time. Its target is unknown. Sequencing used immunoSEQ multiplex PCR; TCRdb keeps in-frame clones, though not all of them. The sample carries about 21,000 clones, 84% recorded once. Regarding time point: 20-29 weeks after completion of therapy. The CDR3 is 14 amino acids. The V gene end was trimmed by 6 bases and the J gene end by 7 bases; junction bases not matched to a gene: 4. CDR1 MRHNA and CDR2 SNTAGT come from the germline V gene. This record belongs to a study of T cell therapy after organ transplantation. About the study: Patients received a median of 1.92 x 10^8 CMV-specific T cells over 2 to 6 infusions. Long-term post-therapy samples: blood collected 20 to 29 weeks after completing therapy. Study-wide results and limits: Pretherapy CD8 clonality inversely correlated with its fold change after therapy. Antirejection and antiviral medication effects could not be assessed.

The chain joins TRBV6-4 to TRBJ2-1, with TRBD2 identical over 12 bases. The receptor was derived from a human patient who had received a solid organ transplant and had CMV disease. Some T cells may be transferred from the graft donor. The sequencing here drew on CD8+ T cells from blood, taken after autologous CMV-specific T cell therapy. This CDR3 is CASSDGLAGNEQFF. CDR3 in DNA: TGTGCCAGCAGCGATGGACTAGCGGGGAATGAGCAGTTCTTC.